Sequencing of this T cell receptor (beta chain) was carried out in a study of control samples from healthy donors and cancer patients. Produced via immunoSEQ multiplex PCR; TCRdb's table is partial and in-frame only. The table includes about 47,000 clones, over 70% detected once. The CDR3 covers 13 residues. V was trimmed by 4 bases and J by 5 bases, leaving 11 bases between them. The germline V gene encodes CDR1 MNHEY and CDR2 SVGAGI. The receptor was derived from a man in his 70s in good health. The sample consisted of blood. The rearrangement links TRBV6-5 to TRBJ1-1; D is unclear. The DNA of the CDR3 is TGTGCCAGCAGTTTTAACCCGGAGACTGAAGCTTTCTTT. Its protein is CASSFNPETEAFF.